A single sample is the source of the 14 T cell receptor beta chains below, sequenced in a study of T cell repertoires in cytomegalovirus infection. Each CDR3 protein is one row after TCRdb ran MiXCR on the reads. In the table there are around 530,000 distinct CDR3 sequences, around a quarter of which are singletons. The sequenced sample was PBMCs. The source of these receptors is a human donor in good health (CMV status not recorded). Some clones in this sample may be carry-over from other donors' samples.

This clonotype came up a few times. Here the CDR3 DNA reads TGTGCCAGCAGTCCCAGCGGGAGGCCGAAGTTCTTC. It is translated as CASSPSGRPKFF. V gene TRBV6-5 combines with J gene TRBJ2-1; 9 bases are shared with TRBD2. With 5 bases clipped from V and 14 bases from J, the junction kept 7 bases outside the gene matches. The length of the CDR3 is 12 residues. Germline CDR1 and CDR2: MNHEY and SVGAGI.

The chain combines TRBV5-4 with TRBJ2-5; the D is unclear. The CDR3 length is 13 residues. V was trimmed by 2 bases and J by 3 bases, leaving 8 bases between them. Germline-derived CDR1 and CDR2 are SGHNT and YYREEE (reference sequence). CDR3 in amino acids: CASSFLLEETQYF. As DNA, the CDR3 is TGTGCCAGCAGCTTCCTATTAGAAGAGACCCAGTACTTC.

A few counts support this clonotype. CDR3 bases: TGTGCCAGCAGCTCTCTAAGTCTAGCGGGAGCGTCTAGCACAGATACGCAGTATTTT. This codes for CASSSLSLAGASSTDTQYF. The V and J genes are TRBV7-9 and TRBJ2-3, with TRBD2 identical over 10 bases. The CDR3 is 19 amino acids. The germline CDR1 and CDR2 sequences are SEHNR and FQNEAQ (reference sequence). V gave up 4 bases and J gave up 0 bases; unmatched junction bases: 13. The variable domain in full, with the rest retrieved from reference TRBV7-9 and TRBJ2-3, is DTGVSQNPRHKITKRGQNVTFRCDPISEHNRLYWYRQTLGQGPEFLTYFQNEAQLEKSRLLSDRFSAERPKGSFSTLEIQRTEQGDSAMYLCASSSLSLAGASSTDTQYFGPGTRLTVL.

The chain employs TRBV7-9 and TRBJ1-1; TRBD1 aligns across 9 bases. Germline CDR1 SEHNR, CDR2 FQNEAQ (reference sequence). V was pared by 5 bases and J by 2 bases, with 6 bases of the junction left unmatched. There are 15 residues in the CDR3. The CDR3 nucleotides read TGTGCCAGCAGCCTACAGGGGGCCCTTAACACTGAAGCTTTCTTT. Protein: CASSLQGALNTEAFF.

In its sample, this clonotype was seen a few times. The V and J genes are TRBV5-1 and TRBJ1-2; no clear D. The CDR3 has 14 residues. Trimming cost V 4 bases and J 2 bases, with 12 bases left between them. Germline CDR1 is SGHRS and CDR2 is YFSETQ. The CDR3 loop reads CASSRDQINYGYTF. CDR3 nucleotide sequence: TGCGCCAGCAGCAGAGACCAGATCAACTATGGCTACACCTTC. The full variable domain, completed using reference TRBV5-1 and TRBJ1-2, is KAGVTQTPRYLIKTRGQQVTLSCSPISGHRSVSWYQQTPGQGLQFLFEYFSETQRNKGNFPGRFSGRQFSNSRSEMNVSTLELGDSALYLCASSRDQINYGYTFGSGTRLTVV.

This clonotype was observed at least ten times. The chain carries TRBV7-2 and TRBJ2-1; D gene uncertain. V lost 1 base to trimming and J lost 5 bases, with 9 bases between them. The CDR3 contains 14 residues. CDR1 and CDR2 (germline): SGHTA, FQGNSA. As DNA, the CDR3 is TGTGCCAGCAGCTTAGTTCTTTTTAACAATGAGCAGTTCTTC. As protein: CASSLVLFNNEQFF.

This chain connects TRBV29-1 to TRBJ2-1; TRBD1 agrees at 8 bases. The V gene end was trimmed by 4 bases and the J gene end by 4 bases; junction bases not matched to a gene: 9. CDR1 and CDR2 from the germline V gene are SQVTM and ANQGSEA. CDR3 length equals 15 residues. DNA for the CDR3: TGCAGCGTTGGTGGTAGGCAGGGGGCTTACAATGAGCAGTTCTTC. Translation gives CSVGGRQGAYNEQFF.

This clonotype has a count of ten or more. V gene TRBV7-2 combines with J gene TRBJ1-1; 9 positions agree with TRBD1. J was trimmed by 2 bases and V by 4 bases; bases with no gene match: 5. The CDR3 runs to 15 residues. Looked up from germline, CDR1 is SGHTA and CDR2 is FQGNSA. Here the CDR3 DNA reads TGTGCCAGCAGCTCACAGGGGGCGGGTAACACTGAAGCTTTCTTT. It encodes CASSSQGAGNTEAFF.

The genes are TRBV7-3 and TRBJ1-1, with 7 nucleotides matching TRBD1. CDR1 SGHTA and CDR2 FQGTGA come from the germline V gene. The CDR3 contains 15 residues. Losses at the gene ends were 5 bases for V and 3 bases for J; bases not matched to a gene: 9. DNA of the CDR3: TGTGCCAGCAGCCCGTCCCGGACAGGAGACACTGAAGCTTTCTTT. This codes for CASSPSRTGDTEAFF.

This chain connects TRBV4-1 to TRBJ1-2, with D possibly TRBD1 on 5 matching bases. V dropped 0 bases and J dropped 2 bases, with 10 bases sitting between them. Germline loops: CDR1 MGHRA, CDR2 YSYEKL. CDR3 length: 15 amino acids. The CDR3 loop is CASSQEEAGNYGYTF. CDR3 DNA sequence: TGCGCCAGCAGCCAAGAAGAGGCAGGGAACTATGGCTACACCTTC.

This clonotype appeared many times. The rearrangement joins TRBV12-5 to TRBJ1-2, with D perhaps TRBD1 (5 bases). Germline V gene lookup returns CDR1 LGHNT and CDR2 FRNRAP. The CDR3 spans 17 residues. The germline V and J ends were trimmed by 0 bases and 4 bases, with 18 bases remaining between them. CDR3 sequence reads: CASGLVFWQGIIYGYTF. CDR3 bases: TGTGCTAGTGGTTTGGTATTCTGGCAGGGAATAATCTATGGCTACACCTTC.

This clonotype was observed many times. The chain joins TRBV11-2 to TRBJ2-1; the match to TRBD2 covers 10 bases. This CDR3 has 17 amino acids. Germline values: CDR1 SGHAT, CDR2 FQNNGV. Trimming at V came to 3 bases and at J to 6 bases, leaving 11 bases not matched to a gene. CDR3 residues: CASSFKREGGWGNEQFF. The DNA of the CDR3 is TGTGCCAGCAGCTTTAAGCGGGAGGGGGGTTGGGGCAATGAGCAGTTCTTC.

The DNA of the CDR3 is TGTGCCAGCAGCTTAGGATCAGGGACAATTCCAGATACGCAGTATTTT. This encodes CASSLGSGTIPDTQYF. The chain is built from TRBV7-6 and TRBJ2-3, with TRBD1 as a possible D gene (6 bases). V gave up 1 base and J gave up 4 bases, with 15 bases separating them. The CDR3 contains 16 residues. CDR1 SGHVS and CDR2 FNYEAQ come from the germline V gene.

The chain has TRBV4-2 and TRBJ2-1; 10 bases are a match to TRBD2. Germline CDR1 reads LGHNA; CDR2 reads YNFKEQ. Trimming cost V 0 bases and J 9 bases; bases outside gene matches: 11. This CDR3 is built from 17 residues. The CDR3 nucleotides are TGTGCCAGCAGCCAAGATGGTCCTAGCGGGAGAGGGGGTGAGCAGTTCTTC. Residues: CASSQDGPSGRGGEQFF.